This T cell receptor (beta chain) was retrieved from a study of OX40 agonist ivuxolimab in advanced cancers. Whole-study context: Those enrolled were 80% to 85% male, with a mean age of 60 years and ages from about 20 to 79. Of the participants, 40% had some prior anti-PD-1, anti-PD-L1 or anti-CTLA-4 therapy, which was allowed.

Germline CDR1 and CDR2: MNHEY and SVGAGI. Trimming stripped 10 bases from V and 5 bases from J, with 15 bases between. The CDR3 is 13 amino acids. Whole-study results and caveats: Low clonal expansion, among the lowest seen, marked partial responders at 0.1-3.0 mg/kg. Expanded clones were, on average, more numerous in CD8+ T cells than in CD4+.

With regard to this clone: Its cognate antigen is unknown.

Libraries were prepared by immunoSEQ multiplex PCR; TCRdb keeps only in-frame clonotypes and omits some of them. Of 50,000 to 75,000 clones listed, 87% are singletons. The rearrangement joins TRBV6-5 to TRBJ1-5, with D possibly TRBD1 on 5 matching bases. This receptor was identified in an adult with an advanced solid tumor such as melanoma, head and neck, liver or kidney cancer. The sample in question was CD4+ or CD8+ T cells sorted from blood, obtained in a trial of the OX40 agonist ivuxolimab. CDR3: CATRMMGDQPQHF. The CDR3 DNA is TGTGCCACCCGGATGATGGGGGATCAGCCCCAGCATTTT.